These T cell receptor beta chains were read from a single sample in a study of blood T cell repertoires in COVID-19. The table came from immunoSEQ multiplex PCR; TCRdb's copy has only in-frame clones and leaves some out. The data hold about 170,000 clones, with almost 85% observed a single time. Sequenced input: peripheral blood. Receptor source: a woman over 75 with acute or convalescent COVID-19. Each CDR3 is given with its conserved first and last residue. The order of the fields is clone size, J gene, V gene, D gene, CDR3 DNA, CDR3 protein. The D gene is left open where the match is weak. Size tells how often a clone was seen (once, few, many) or the class of an expanded clone, and some rows leave it out.

abundance: -; j_gene: TRBJ2-3; v_gene: TRBV6-1; d_gene: -; CDR3nt: TGTGCCAGCAGTGCCAACAGGGTCAGGGCCGCAGATACGCAGTATTTT; CDR3aa: CASSANRVRAADTQYF
abundance: -; j_gene: TRBJ1-4; v_gene: TRBV6-5; d_gene: -; CDR3nt: TGTGCCAGCAGTTACTCCGGGGCAACTAATGAAAAACTGTTTTTT; CDR3aa: CASSYSGATNEKLFF
abundance: few; j_gene: TRBJ2-1; v_gene: TRBV11-2; d_gene: -; CDR3nt: TGTGCCAGCAGCCCCAGGTTAGCGGAGGTCTACAATGAGCAGTTCTTC; CDR3aa: CASSPRLAEVYNEQFF
abundance: -; j_gene: TRBJ2-2; v_gene: TRBV19; d_gene: -; CDR3nt: TGTGCCAGTAGTATAGCGAGAGCGAACACCGGGGAGCTGTTTTTT; CDR3aa: CASSIARANTGELFF
abundance: once; j_gene: TRBJ1-6; v_gene: TRBV5-1; d_gene: TRBD1; CDR3nt: TGCGCCAGCAGCTTGGAGGGACAGGGTCATTCACCCCTCCACTTT; CDR3aa: CASSLEGQGHSPLHF
abundance: once; j_gene: TRBJ1-1; v_gene: TRBV7-2; d_gene: -; CDR3nt: TGTGCCAGCAGCTTATCGACAGCCACTGAAGCTTTCTTT; CDR3aa: CASSLSTATEAFF
abundance: -; j_gene: TRBJ2-7; v_gene: TRBV18; d_gene: TRBD2; CDR3nt: TGTGCCAGCTCCACCGGACTAGCGGGAGAAGGGCAGTACTTC; CDR3aa: CASSTGLAGEGQYF
abundance: -; j_gene: TRBJ1-1; v_gene: TRBV5-8; d_gene: -; CDR3nt: TGTGCCAGCAGCTTGGTATCTCAGGTTGAAGCTTTCTTT; CDR3aa: CASSLVSQVEAFF
abundance: -; j_gene: TRBJ2-2; v_gene: TRBV29-1; d_gene: -; CDR3nt: TGCAGCGTTGGGGAGGTGAACACCGGGGAGCTGTTTTTT; CDR3aa: CSVGEVNTGELFF
abundance: -; j_gene: TRBJ2-7; v_gene: TRBV7-2; d_gene: TRBD1; CDR3nt: TGTGCCAGCAGCTTGGGGAAGGGACAGGGAAGCGAGCAGTACTTC; CDR3aa: CASSLGKGQGSEQYF
abundance: -; j_gene: TRBJ2-2; v_gene: TRBV18; d_gene: -; CDR3nt: TGTGCCAGCTCACCACGTCAGGCCTCGAACACCGGGGAGCTGTTTTTT; CDR3aa: CASSPRQASNTGELFF
abundance: once; j_gene: TRBJ1-3; v_gene: TRBV5-1; d_gene: -; CDR3nt: TGCGCCAGCAGCGAGACACAGGGACCTGGAAACACCATATATTTT; CDR3aa: CASSETQGPGNTIYF
abundance: -; j_gene: TRBJ2-5; v_gene: TRBV29-1; d_gene: TRBD1; CDR3nt: TGCAGCGTTGAATGGGACAGGGTGTTTCAAGAGACCCAGTACTTC; CDR3aa: CSVEWDRVFQETQYF
abundance: few; j_gene: TRBJ2-1; v_gene: TRBV6-2/TRBV6-3; d_gene: TRBD2; CDR3nt: TGTGCCAGCAGTTACCAGCGGGAGGGGAATGAGCAGTTCTTC; CDR3aa: CASSYQREGNEQFF
abundance: -; j_gene: TRBJ2-7; v_gene: TRBV6-5; d_gene: -; CDR3nt: TGTGCCAGCAGTTACTCGTCCAGCTACGAGCAGTACTTC; CDR3aa: CASSYSSSYEQYF
abundance: -; j_gene: TRBJ1-2; v_gene: TRBV2; d_gene: -; CDR3nt: TGTGCCAGCAGTCAGAATCCTTCTTTTAACTATGGCTACACCTTC; CDR3aa: CASSQNPSFNYGYTF
abundance: -; j_gene: TRBJ2-1; v_gene: TRBV5-1; d_gene: TRBD1; CDR3nt: TGCGCCAGCAGCCCGGGACAGAGCTCCTACAATGAGCAGTTCTTC; CDR3aa: CASSPGQSSYNEQFF
abundance: -; j_gene: TRBJ2-3; v_gene: TRBV27; d_gene: -; CDR3nt: TGTGCCAGCAGCCCTACTAGTTGGGGCACAGATACGCAGTATTTT; CDR3aa: CASSPTSWGTDTQYF
abundance: many; j_gene: TRBJ2-6; v_gene: TRBV4-3; d_gene: TRBD1; CDR3nt: TGCGCCAGCAGCCAGACAGGGGACCGGGCTGGGGCCAACGTCCTGACTTTC; CDR3aa: CASSQTGDRAGANVLTF
abundance: -; j_gene: TRBJ2-7; v_gene: TRBV7-2; d_gene: TRBD2; CDR3nt: TGTGCCAGCAGCTTAGCCCGGAGCGGGACGAACGAGCAGTACTTC; CDR3aa: CASSLARSGTNEQYF
abundance: -; j_gene: TRBJ1-6; v_gene: TRBV6-4; d_gene: TRBD1; CDR3nt: TGTGCCAGCAGCCCCGGGACAGTTTTGAGCTCCTATAATTCACCCCTCCACTTT; CDR3aa: CASSPGTVLSSYNSPLHF
abundance: -; j_gene: TRBJ2-1; v_gene: TRBV10-3; d_gene: TRBD1; CDR3nt: TGTGCCATCGCGGGGACAGGGGGTCCCTACAATGAGCAGTTCTTC; CDR3aa: CAIAGTGGPYNEQFF
abundance: few; j_gene: TRBJ1-1; v_gene: TRBV2; d_gene: -; CDR3nt: TGTGCCAGCAGAACAGGGAACACTGAAGCTTTCTTT; CDR3aa: CASRTGNTEAFF
abundance: once; j_gene: TRBJ2-7; v_gene: TRBV9; d_gene: TRBD2; CDR3nt: TGTGCCAGCAGCGCCACGGGGGGAGGGGTAGGCGAGCAGTACTTC; CDR3aa: CASSATGGGVGEQYF
abundance: once; j_gene: TRBJ2-1; v_gene: TRBV29-1; d_gene: TRBD1; CDR3nt: TGCAGCGTTGAAGATCGCTGGACAGGTCTTGACAATGAGCAGTTCTTC; CDR3aa: CSVEDRWTGLDNEQFF
abundance: -; j_gene: TRBJ1-6; v_gene: TRBV5-1; d_gene: -; CDR3nt: TGCGCCAGCAGGATGGGGCAGATTGATAATTCACCCCTCCACTTT; CDR3aa: CASRMGQIDNSPLHF
abundance: -; j_gene: TRBJ1-4; v_gene: TRBV3-1/TRBV3-2; d_gene: -; CDR3nt: TGTGCCAGCAGCCAAAGAGGTGAAAAACTGTTTTTT; CDR3aa: CASSQRGEKLFF
abundance: -; j_gene: TRBJ1-4; v_gene: TRBV11-2; d_gene: -; CDR3nt: TGTGCCAGCAGCCCAGTCAGGCTGGATAATGAAAAACTGTTTTTT; CDR3aa: CASSPVRLDNEKLFF
abundance: -; j_gene: TRBJ2-1; v_gene: TRBV28; d_gene: -; CDR3nt: TGTGCCAGCAACCCCCGCCGGGACTGGGTCTACAATGAGCAGTTCTTC; CDR3aa: CASNPRRDWVYNEQFF
abundance: -; j_gene: TRBJ2-2; v_gene: TRBV5-1; d_gene: -; CDR3nt: TGCGCCAGCAGCTCCCAGCCGGCGGGACCCACCGGGGAGCTGTTTTTT; CDR3aa: CASSSQPAGPTGELFF
abundance: once; j_gene: TRBJ1-5; v_gene: TRBV4-3; d_gene: TRBD1; CDR3nt: TGCGCCAGCAGCCAAGATAGGACAGGGGGCAGTCAGCCCCAGCATTTT; CDR3aa: CASSQDRTGGSQPQHF
abundance: -; j_gene: TRBJ2-2; v_gene: TRBV30; d_gene: -; CDR3nt: TGTGCCTGGAGTGCCTCCGATAGTACCGGGGAGCTGTTTTTT; CDR3aa: CAWSASDSTGELFF
abundance: -; j_gene: TRBJ2-1; v_gene: TRBV30; d_gene: TRBD2; CDR3nt: TGTGCCTGGATGAAATTGGCGGGAGGGACCAATGAGCAGTTCTTC; CDR3aa: CAWMKLAGGTNEQFF
abundance: -; j_gene: TRBJ1-4; v_gene: TRBV15; d_gene: -; CDR3nt: TGTGCCACCAGCAGAGAAAGCGGACAGCTTAATGAAAAACTGTTTTTT; CDR3aa: CATSRESGQLNEKLFF
abundance: -; j_gene: TRBJ2-1; v_gene: TRBV5-1; d_gene: -; CDR3nt: TGCGCCAGCAGCCTAATTGCGGGCCCCAATGAGCAGTTCTTC; CDR3aa: CASSLIAGPNEQFF
abundance: -; j_gene: TRBJ1-2; v_gene: TRBV6-5; d_gene: -; CDR3nt: TGTGCCAGCAGTCACCCCGGGCAGGGGAACTATGGCTACACCTTC; CDR3aa: CASSHPGQGNYGYTF
abundance: once; j_gene: TRBJ2-1; v_gene: TRBV5-1; d_gene: TRBD2; CDR3nt: TGCGCCAGCAGCTTGGGGGCTAGCGGGAACTACAATGAGCAGTTCTTC; CDR3aa: CASSLGASGNYNEQFF
abundance: -; j_gene: TRBJ2-1; v_gene: TRBV2; d_gene: -; CDR3nt: TGTGCCAGCAGTCCCCCCGGTAACAATGAGCAGTTCTTC; CDR3aa: CASSPPGNNEQFF
abundance: few; j_gene: TRBJ1-5; v_gene: TRBV2; d_gene: TRBD1; CDR3nt: TGTGCCAGCAGGGCCGGGACAGGGGGCAATCAGCCCCAGCATTTT; CDR3aa: CASRAGTGGNQPQHF
abundance: -; j_gene: TRBJ2-3; v_gene: TRBV5-8; d_gene: TRBD2; CDR3nt: TGTGCCAGCAGCTTGGTAGTGGGACTAGTCACAGATACGCAGTATTTT; CDR3aa: CASSLVVGLVTDTQYF
abundance: once; j_gene: TRBJ2-1; v_gene: TRBV6-1; d_gene: TRBD2; CDR3nt: TGTGCCAGCAGTGGGCTAGCGGGAGGCTCCTACAATGAGCAGTTCTTC; CDR3aa: CASSGLAGGSYNEQFF
abundance: -; j_gene: TRBJ1-5; v_gene: TRBV27; d_gene: TRBD1; CDR3nt: TGTGCCAGCAGTTCGCTCGACAGGGATAGCAATCAGCCCCAGCATTTT; CDR3aa: CASSSLDRDSNQPQHF
abundance: -; j_gene: TRBJ1-2; v_gene: TRBV6-5; d_gene: -; CDR3nt: TGTGCCAGTCGGGTCGCGGGCGGCTACACCTTC; CDR3aa: CASRVAGGYTF
abundance: once; j_gene: TRBJ2-7; v_gene: TRBV27; d_gene: TRBD2; CDR3nt: TGTGCCAGCAGTCAAAATCCGGGACTAGTGAACGAGCAGTACTTC; CDR3aa: CASSQNPGLVNEQYF
abundance: -; j_gene: TRBJ2-5; v_gene: TRBV19; d_gene: TRBD2; CDR3nt: TGTGCCAGTAGTGTGGGGAGCGGGATCCAAGAGACCCAGTACTTC; CDR3aa: CASSVGSGIQETQYF